This record concerns one T cell receptor (beta chain) sequence. What it binds is not known. These data come from a study of cytomegalovirus exposure and HLA in healthy donors. Overall study findings and caveats: Sequencing artifact likely explains a cluster of highly shared sequence variants. Reportedly, fewer N-insertions than the approximately 700-donor mean appeared in an Asian-associated ancestry cluster in a later analysis. Sequencing depth across donors, presence/absence analyses assumed, was roughly uniform. Data from an earlier analysis indicated that most TCR beta V segments were productive either about 87% or about 30% of the time.

The germline CDR1 and CDR2 sequences are ENHRY and SYGVKD. The CDR3 consists of 15 residues. Trimming took off 6 bases at V and 2 bases at J, with 14 bases between the two ends. It was with 60 Vbeta and 13 Jbeta primers that the PCR ran. TCRdb's copy holds only in-frame clones and misses some; the assay was immunoSEQ multiplex PCR. Here the sample spans approximately 250,000 clones, 85% being singletons. The clonotype was recovered from a girl aged 2-10 years in good health and CMV-seronegative. The chain links TRBV10-3 to TRBJ1-3, with D possibly being TRBD1 (6 bases). The source material was PBMCs. The CDR3 loop is CAIRNREAAGNTIYF. As DNA, the CDR3 is TGTGCCATCAGGAACAGGGAAGCAGCTGGAAACACCATATATTTT.